This entry lists 7 T cell receptor beta chains sequenced from one sample in a study of T cell responses to AZD1222 COVID-19 vaccine. TCRdb's table, derived via immunoSEQ multiplex PCR, lists solely in-frame clones and lacks some. The sample consists of 75,000 to 95,000 clones, about 91% of them appearing once. Material: peripheral blood, obtained 28 days after the second AZD1222 dose. The receptors were sampled from an adult who received the AZD1222 COVID-19 vaccine.

This chain joins TRBV24-1 and TRBJ2-5; weak D call: TRBD1 (5 bases). Looked up from germline, CDR1 is KGHDR and CDR2 is SFDVKD. This CDR3 is 14 amino acids long. Trimming pared 4 bases from V and 1 base from J, leaving 9 bases between. The CDR3 loop reads CATSESRVQETQYF. The CDR3 DNA reads TGTGCCACCAGTGAGTCCAGGGTCCAAGAGACCCAGTACTTC.

This clone occurred a few times. This sequence joins TRBV25-1 and TRBJ1-3, with 7 bases matching TRBD1. The CDR3 length is 14 residues. V shed 7 bases and J 0 bases; nucleotides not matched to a gene: 3. Germline values: CDR1 MGHDK, CDR2 SYGVNS. CDR3 loop: CASNWDSSGNTIYF. CDR3 sequence (DNA): TGTGCCAGCAATTGGGACAGCTCTGGAAACACCATATATTTT.

This clone was seen once. The genes are TRBV10-2 and TRBJ2-5; possible D gene TRBD2, 6 bases. Germline loops: CDR1 WSHSY, CDR2 SAAADI. The CDR3 covers 15 residues. V lost 3 bases and J 2 bases, leaving 13 bases between the germline ends. The CDR3 coding sequence is TGCGCCAGCAGTGAAGGAGCGGGCACTCAAGAGACCCAGTACTTC. It encodes CASSEGAGTQETQYF.

This chain uses TRBV6-5 with TRBJ1-1; D is unclear. The length of the CDR3 is 13 residues. Germline values: CDR1 MNHEY, CDR2 SVGAGI. The germline V and J ends were trimmed by 6 bases and 1 base, with 9 bases remaining between them. CDR3 residues: CASRVTQNTEAFF. The CDR3 coding sequence is TGTGCCAGCAGAGTAACACAGAACACTGAAGCTTTCTTT.

The rearrangement links TRBV7-8 to TRBJ2-7; D may match TRBD1 or TRBD2 (5 bases each). The CDR3 is 16 residues long. Trimming left V 0 bases short and J 0 bases short, with 12 bases between. The germline V gene encodes CDR1 SGHVS and CDR2 FQNEAQ. CDR3 amino acids: CASSLARDRTSYEQYF. CDR3 nucleotides: TGTGCCAGCAGCTTAGCCCGGGACCGAACCTCCTACGAGCAGTACTTC. The full variable domain, rest sourced from reference TRBV7-8 and TRBJ2-7, is GAGVSQSPRYKVAKRGQDVALRCDPISGHVSLFWYQQALGQGPEFLTYFQNEAQLDKSGLPSDRFFAERPEGSVSTLKIQRTQQEDSAVYLCASSLARDRTSYEQYFGPGTRLTVT.

V and J are TRBV27 and TRBJ1-5; D not resolved. CDR1 and CDR2 from the germline V gene are MNHEY and SMNVEV (reference sequence). V was trimmed by 9 bases and J by 2 bases, leaving 11 bases between them. The CDR3 consists of 13 residues. CDR3 nucleotide sequence: TGTGCCAGTAGTATACTCCGCAATCAGCCCCAGCATTTT. Protein product: CASSILRNQPQHF.

The genes are TRBV9 and TRBJ1-2; D may be TRBD1 (6 bases). V was cut by 0 bases and J by 1 base, with 19 bases left in between. CDR3 length: 18 residues. Germline CDR1 SGDLS, CDR2 YYNGEE. The CDR3 DNA reads TGTGCCAGCAGCGTAGGAAGCTTCGGGACAAATAATAACTATGGCTACACCTTC. Translation gives CASSVGSFGTNNNYGYTF.